These 29 T cell receptor beta chains came from one sample sequenced in a study of blood T cell repertoires in COVID-19. The assay was immunoSEQ multiplex PCR, and TCRdb's table has in-frame clones only and misses some. The sample carries about 270,000 clones, around 86% recorded once. Sequencing was carried out using peripheral blood. The receptors were sampled from a man aged 40-49 years with active or convalescent COVID-19.

This chain uses TRBV6-6 with TRBJ2-1; possible D gene TRBD2, 7 bases. V lost 5 bases and J 6 bases, leaving 14 bases between the germline ends. This CDR3 is built from 14 residues. CDR1 is MNHNY, CDR2 SVGAGI, per germline (reference sequence). The CDR3 bases are TGTGCCAGCAGTGGACAGCGGGGAGGCAATGAGCAGTTCTTC. Its protein is CASSGQRGGNEQFF.

This chain connects TRBV19 to TRBJ1-1; no clear D gene. CDR1 is LNHDA, CDR2 SQIVND, per germline (reference sequence). This CDR3 region has 19 residues. The V end was cut by 3 bases, the J end by 5 bases, with 28 bases between. The CDR3 here is CASSIYKERVGAQGTEAFF. The DNA of the CDR3 is TGTGCCAGTAGTATTTATAAAGAGAGGGTGGGCGCCCAAGGGACTGAAGCTTTCTTT.

The gene calls are TRBV11-2 and TRBJ2-3, with D tentatively TRBD1 (5 bases). Trimming took 5 bases from V and 8 from J, leaving 20 bases between them. The CDR3 runs 15 residues. CDR1 and CDR2 (germline): SGHAT, FQNNGV. The CDR3 region has the DNA TGTGCCAGCAGCCCCAGAGGCAGCTACCAGGGTACGCAGTATTTT. Translated: CASSPRGSYQGTQYF.

The chain couples TRBV5-6 to TRBJ2-1, with a weak D call TRBD2 (6 bases). The CDR3 totals 13 residues. The V gene lost 7 bases and the J gene lost 10 bases, with 18 bases spanning the gap. Per germline, CDR1 SGHDT and CDR2 YYEEEE. CDR3 protein: CASLALSRGEQFF. The CDR3 nucleotides read TGTGCCAGCTTAGCCCTTAGCCGGGGGGAGCAGTTCTTC.

The rearrangement links TRBV7-8 to TRBJ1-5; D possibly corresponds to TRBD1 (5 bases). CDR1 is SGHVS and CDR2 is FQNEAQ in the germline V gene. CDR3 length equals 17 residues. V dropped 1 base and J dropped 4 bases, with 17 bases sitting between them. The CDR3 bases are TGTGCCAGCAGCTTAGGTCTTCCAGGGATTGAGAATCAGCCCCAGCATTTT. It codes for CASSLGLPGIENQPQHF.

The chain has TRBV5-1 and TRBJ2-3; D may be TRBD2 (7 bases). V lost 2 bases to trimming and J lost 5 bases, with 18 bases between them. Germline V gene sequence: CDR1 SGHRS, CDR2 YFSETQ. The CDR3 spans 16 residues. The chain's CDR3 is CASSLADRGAGDTQYF. The CDR3 DNA is TGCGCCAGCAGCTTAGCTGACCGGGGGGCAGGAGATACGCAGTATTTT.

The V gene is TRBV19, the J gene TRBJ2-7; TRBD2 matches 7 bases. The CDR3 is made up of 16 amino acids. V was pared by 4 bases and J by 0 bases, with 9 bases of the junction left unmatched. From germline, CDR1 is LNHDA and CDR2 SQIVND (reference sequence). CDR3 nucleotides: TGTGCCAGTAGTACCAACCTAGCGGCCAGCTCCTACGAGCAGTACTTC. This sequence encodes CASSTNLAASSYEQYF.

This sequence joins TRBV3-1 (or the pseudogene TRBV3-2) and TRBJ2-5, with 7 bases that match TRBD2. Trimming took 4 bases from V and 3 from J; bases not matched to a gene: 14. CDR3 length: 17 residues. CDR1 and CDR2 (germline): LGHDT, YNNKEL (reference sequence). The CDR3, as DNA: TGTGCCAGCAGCCGGGGGGGTCTAGGCCCACTAGAAGAGACCCAGTACTTC. Its protein product is CASSRGGLGPLEETQYF.

The V gene is TRBV6-4, the J gene TRBJ2-7; 9 nucleotides match TRBD2. Germline loops: CDR1 MRHNA, CDR2 SNTAGT. The CDR3 has 15 residues. Losses at the gene ends were 4 bases for V and 3 bases for J; bases not matched to a gene: 7. The DNA for the CDR3 is TGTGCCAGCAGTGTATCAAGCGGGGGGATCTACGAGCAGTACTTC. As protein: CASSVSSGGIYEQYF.

The rearrangement uses TRBV5-6 and TRBJ2-5, with D uncertain. Germline CDR1 reads SGHDT; CDR2 reads YYEEEE. CDR3 size: 13 residues. The ends were cut back, 4 bases at V and 0 bases at J, with 7 bases in the middle. CDR3 region: CASSTTNQETQYF. The DNA for the CDR3 is TGTGCCAGCAGCACCACTAACCAAGAGACCCAGTACTTC.

This clone was detected only once. V usage is TRBV4-1 and J usage is TRBJ2-3; TRBD2 agrees at 8 bases. There are 16 residues in the CDR3. The V and J ends lost 0 bases and 3 bases, in that order; junction bases with no gene match: 5. Germline values: CDR1 MGHRA, CDR2 YSYEKL. In DNA form, the CDR3 reads TGCGCCAGCAGCCAAGAAACTAGCGGACCTACAGATACGCAGTATTTT. Translated: CASSQETSGPTDTQYF.

The rearrangement joins TRBV4-1 to TRBJ1-4; no clear D gene. Deletions cut 8 bases from V and 7 bases from J, with 14 bases between. CDR3 size: 13 residues. Germline-derived CDR1 and CDR2 are MGHRA and YSYEKL. The CDR3 is CASASQGSEKLFF. The CDR3 DNA is TGCGCCAGCGCAAGCCAAGGGAGTGAAAAACTGTTTTTT.

The rearrangement uses TRBV5-6 and TRBJ2-7; 7 bases agree with TRBD1. The CDR3 has 15 amino acids. V lost 1 base to trimming and J lost 5 bases; unmatched junction nucleotides: 9. The germline gives CDR1 SGHDT, CDR2 YYEEEE. The CDR3 protein is CASSLRGQAWDEQYF. The CDR3 DNA reads TGTGCCAGCAGCTTGCGTGGACAGGCCTGGGACGAGCAGTACTTC. Looking up the rest from reference TRBV5-6 and TRBJ2-7 gives the full variable domain: DAGVTQSPTHLIKTRGQQVTLRCSPKSGHDTVSWYQQALGQGPQFIFQYYEEEERQRGNFPDRFSGHQFPNYSSELNVNALLLGDSALYLCASSLRGQAWDEQYFGPGTRLTVT.

This rearrangement joins TRBV6-1 to TRBJ1-2, with a weak D call TRBD1 (6 bases). The ends were cut back, 4 bases at V and 7 bases at J, with 22 bases in the middle. The CDR3 is 16 residues long. Germline values: CDR1 MNHNS, CDR2 SASEGT. Here the CDR3 reads CASSAQGSYRPFGYTF. CDR3 nucleotides: TGTGCCAGCAGTGCACAGGGATCGTACCGACCTTTTGGCTACACCTTC.

The chain joins TRBV9 to TRBJ2-1; D gene unclear. CDR1 is SGDLS and CDR2 is YYNGEE in the germline V gene. The CDR3 is made up of 13 amino acids. V gave up 1 base and J gave up 8 bases, with 10 bases separating them. CDR3 in amino acids: CASSVSASHEQFF. The CDR3 coding sequence is TGTGCCAGCAGCGTATCAGCGAGCCATGAGCAGTTCTTC.

This chain links TRBV5-4 with TRBJ2-3; 7 bases line up with TRBD2. Trimming took 10 bases from V and 7 from J; bases not matched to a gene: 21. The CDR3 is 16 amino acids. Germline V CDR1 and CDR2: SGHNT, YYREEE (reference sequence). The CDR3 loop reads CAVQAGGRAGLHTQYF. In nucleotides, the CDR3 is TGTGCCGTACAAGCCGGAGGGAGGGCCGGATTACATACGCAGTATTTT. The full variable domain, its missing parts supplied by reference TRBV5-4 and TRBJ2-3, is ETGVTQSPTHLIKTRGQQVTLRCSSQSGHNTVSWYQQALGQGPQFIFQYYREEENGRGNFPPRFSGLQFPNYSSELNVNALELDDSALYLCAVQAGGRAGLHTQYFGPGTRLTVL.

The chain combines TRBV3-1 (or the pseudogene TRBV3-2) with TRBJ1-2; 9 nucleotides line up with TRBD1. CDR3 length: 14 residues. Unmatched junction bases numbered 5, after V lost 1 base and J lost 8 bases. Germline-derived CDR1 and CDR2 are LGHDT and YNNKEL (reference sequence). CDR3 region: CASSQGQGVLGYTF. As DNA, the CDR3 is TGTGCCAGCAGCCAAGGACAGGGGGTGTTAGGCTACACCTTC.

The genes are TRBV6-5 and TRBJ2-5; no firm D call. With 6 bases removed from V and 3 bases from J, the gap between germline ends came to 14 bases. The CDR3 is 14 amino acids. The germline CDR1 and CDR2 sequences are MNHEY and SVGAGI. The CDR3 coding sequence is TGTGCCAGCAGATCTCTCCCTACCAAAGAGACCCAGTACTTC. As protein: CASRSLPTKETQYF.

The chain combines TRBV9 with TRBJ1-2; possible D gene TRBD1, 5 bases. CDR3 length equals 15 residues. The ends were cut back, 3 bases at V and 4 bases at J, with 16 bases in the middle. Germline V CDR1 and CDR2: SGDLS, YYNGEE. CDR3 region: CASSAGLQTFYGYTF. The CDR3 DNA reads TGTGCCAGCAGCGCGGGACTGCAGACGTTCTATGGCTACACCTTC.

The chain links TRBV4-2 to TRBJ2-1; a weak D match, TRBD1 (5 bases). CDR3 size: 14 residues. Trimming took off 0 bases at V and 3 bases at J, with 6 bases between the two ends. Germline CDR1 and CDR2: LGHNA and YNFKEQ. The CDR3 bases are TGTGCCAGCAGCCAAGAAGGGGTCTACAATGAGCAGTTCTTC. Translating it yields CASSQEGVYNEQFF.

DNA of the CDR3: TGTGCCAGCAGCTTTGAGGGGGCTGGCGGAAACACCATATATTTT. Translating gives CASSFEGAGGNTIYF. The chain has TRBV5-5 and TRBJ1-3; 7 bases agree with TRBD1. Trimming cost V 2 bases and J 4 bases; bases outside gene matches: 6. The CDR3 sequence is 15 residues long. Germline V gene data show CDR1 as SGHKS and CDR2 as YYEKEE (reference sequence).

This chain links TRBV11-3 with TRBJ2-7; D is perhaps TRBD1 (5 bases). CDR1 and CDR2 from the germline V gene are SGHNT and YENEEA. The V and J ends lost 7 bases and 3 bases respectively, with 19 bases between them. The CDR3 is 15 amino acids. In nucleotides, the CDR3 is TGTGCCAGCACCACAAGGCGGCCGACAGTCTACGAGCAGTACTTC. Translation gives CASTTRRPTVYEQYF.

This clone was detected only once. The DNA for the CDR3 is TGTGCCAGCAGCTTGGGTACAGGGCCCTACAATGAGCAGTTCTTC. As protein: CASSLGTGPYNEQFF. V gene TRBV5-4 combines with J gene TRBJ2-1, with a tentative D call TRBD1 (6 bases). Looked up from germline, CDR1 is SGHNT and CDR2 is YYREEE (reference sequence). With 0 bases removed from V and 2 bases from J, the gap between germline ends came to 9 bases. The CDR3 is made up of 15 amino acids.

The V call is TRBV6-5, the J call TRBJ2-7, with D perhaps TRBD2 (5 bases). Trimming left V 2 bases short and J 1 base short, with 6 bases between. CDR1 MNHEY and CDR2 SVGAGI come from the germline V gene. The CDR3 has 13 residues. CDR3 residues: CASSYRESYEQYF. CDR3 coding DNA: TGTGCCAGCAGTTACCGGGAATCCTACGAGCAGTACTTC.

V and J are TRBV10-2 and TRBJ2-1; TRBD2 matches 8 bases. The ends lost 2 bases at V and 7 bases at J; junction bases unmatched: 4. The CDR3 has 14 residues. Germline V lookup: CDR1 WSHSY, CDR2 SAAADI. This CDR3 is CASSETGGSNEQFF. The CDR3 bases are TGCGCCAGCAGTGAGACGGGAGGGTCGAATGAGCAGTTCTTC.

The rearrangement links TRBV30 to TRBJ2-7; 8 bases align to TRBD1. The V segment lost 2 bases and the J segment 6 bases; nucleotides outside the gene matches: 6. Germline loops: CDR1 GTSNPN, CDR2 SVGIG (reference sequence). The CDR3 is 13 residues long. This CDR3 is CAWSYGQGREQYF. The DNA for the CDR3 is TGTGCCTGGAGTTATGGACAGGGTCGCGAGCAGTACTTC.

CDR3 DNA: TGTGCCAGTAGTATCCCCCCGGCCCGCGGATTTGGGGCTTTCTTT. Its protein product is CASSIPPARGFGAFF. V usage is TRBV19 and J usage is TRBJ1-1; D is undetermined. There are 15 residues in the CDR3. V lost 3 bases, J lost 11 bases, and 22 bases lay in between. Per the germline V gene, CDR1 is LNHDA and CDR2 is SQIVND (reference sequence).

The chain has TRBV27 and TRBJ1-6; the match to TRBD1 covers 8 bases. There are 15 residues in the CDR3. Germline V gives CDR1 MNHEY, CDR2 SMNVEV (reference sequence). V trimming: 3 bases; J trimming: 10 bases; junction bases outside the gene matches: 8. CDR3 sequence: CASSFGQGAGSPLHF. In nucleotides, the CDR3 is TGTGCCAGCAGTTTCGGGCAGGGGGCGGGATCACCCCTCCACTTT.

About this clone itself: Other DNA variants within this sample encode the same CDR3. This rearrangement joins TRBV7-2 to TRBJ2-7; D gene uncertain. This CDR3 has 15 amino acids. CDR1 is SGHTA and CDR2 is FQGNSA in the germline V gene. Between the trimmed V and J ends, which lost 1 base and 0 bases, there was a span of 10 bases. The CDR3 coding sequence is TGTGCCAGCAGCTTAGTCGGCGGCGTCTCCTACGAGCAGTACTTC. Translation: CASSLVGGVSYEQYF.